This T cell receptor beta chain was profiled in a study of T cell changes during pregnancy in multiple sclerosis. The repertoire was sequenced with immunoSEQ multiplex PCR; TCRdb's copy has only in-frame clones and lacks some. This table has about 69,000 clones, approximately 90% appearing once. CDR1 and CDR2 from the germline V gene are MNHEY and SMNVEV (reference sequence). The V segment lost 4 bases and the J segment 4 bases; nucleotides outside the gene matches: 9. The CDR3 covers 15 residues. The rearrangement links TRBV27 to TRBJ2-7, with 8 bases that match TRBD1. This receptor was identified in a female donor with multiple sclerosis, enrolled in a pregnancy study. The source material was peripheral blood, sampled in the third trimester of pregnancy. The CDR3 protein is CASSWVGTGSYEQYF. The CDR3 DNA reads TGTGCCAGCAGTTGGGTCGGGACAGGATCTTACGAGCAGTACTTC.